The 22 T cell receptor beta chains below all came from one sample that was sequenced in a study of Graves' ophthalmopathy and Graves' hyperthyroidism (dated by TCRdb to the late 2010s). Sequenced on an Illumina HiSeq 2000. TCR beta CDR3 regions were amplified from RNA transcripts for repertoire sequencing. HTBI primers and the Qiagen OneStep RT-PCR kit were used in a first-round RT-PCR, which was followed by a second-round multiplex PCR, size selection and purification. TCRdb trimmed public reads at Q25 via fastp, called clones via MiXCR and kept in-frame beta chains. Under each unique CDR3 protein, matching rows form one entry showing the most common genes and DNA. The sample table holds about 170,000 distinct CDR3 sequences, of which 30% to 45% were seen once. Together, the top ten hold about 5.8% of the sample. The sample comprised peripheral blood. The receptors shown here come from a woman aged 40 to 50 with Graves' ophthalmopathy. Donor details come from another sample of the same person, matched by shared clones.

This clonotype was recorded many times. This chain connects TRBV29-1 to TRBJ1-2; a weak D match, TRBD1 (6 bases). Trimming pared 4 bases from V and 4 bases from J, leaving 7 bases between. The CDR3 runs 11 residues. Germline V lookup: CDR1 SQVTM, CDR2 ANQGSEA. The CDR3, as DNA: TGCAGCGTTGTGGGGGCCTATGGCTACACCTTC. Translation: CSVVGAYGYTF.

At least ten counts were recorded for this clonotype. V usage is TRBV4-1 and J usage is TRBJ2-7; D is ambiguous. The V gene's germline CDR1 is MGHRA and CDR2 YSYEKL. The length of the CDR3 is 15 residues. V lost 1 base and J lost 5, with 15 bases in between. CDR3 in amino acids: CASSQVSGSRNEQYF. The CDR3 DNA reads TGCGCCAGCAGCCAAGTTAGTGGGTCAAGGAACGAGCAGTACTTC.

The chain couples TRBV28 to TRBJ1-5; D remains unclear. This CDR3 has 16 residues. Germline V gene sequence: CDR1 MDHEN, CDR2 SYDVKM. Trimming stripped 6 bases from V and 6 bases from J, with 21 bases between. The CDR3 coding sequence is TGTGCCAGCAGGTGGGAAGAAGGCGGGCTCACTCAGCCCCAGCATTTT. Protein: CASRWEEGGLTQPQHF.

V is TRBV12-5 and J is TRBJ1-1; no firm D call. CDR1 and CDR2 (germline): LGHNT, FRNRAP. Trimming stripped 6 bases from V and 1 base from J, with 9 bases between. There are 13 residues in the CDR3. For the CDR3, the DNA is TGTGCTAGTGGCCCCCCCTGGAACACTGAAGCTTTCTTT. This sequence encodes CASGPPWNTEAFF.

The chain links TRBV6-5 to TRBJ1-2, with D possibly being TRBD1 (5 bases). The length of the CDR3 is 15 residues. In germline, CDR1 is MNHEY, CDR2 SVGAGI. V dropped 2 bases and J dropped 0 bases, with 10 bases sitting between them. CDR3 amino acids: CASSYGGVSNYGYTF. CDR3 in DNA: TGTGCCAGCAGTTACGGAGGGGTTTCTAACTATGGCTACACCTTC.

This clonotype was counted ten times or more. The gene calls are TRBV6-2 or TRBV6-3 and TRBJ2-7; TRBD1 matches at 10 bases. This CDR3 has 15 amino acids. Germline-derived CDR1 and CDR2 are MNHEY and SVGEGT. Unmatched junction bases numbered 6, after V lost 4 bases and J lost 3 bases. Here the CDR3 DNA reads TGTGCCAGCAGTTCGGCCGGGACAGGGGACTACGAGCAGTACTTC. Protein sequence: CASSSAGTGDYEQYF.

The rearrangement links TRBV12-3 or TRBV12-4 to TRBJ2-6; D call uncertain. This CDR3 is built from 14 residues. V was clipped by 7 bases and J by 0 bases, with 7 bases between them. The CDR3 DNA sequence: TGTGCCAGCACTATCGGCTCTGGGGCCAACGTCCTGACTTTC. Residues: CASTIGSGANVLTF.

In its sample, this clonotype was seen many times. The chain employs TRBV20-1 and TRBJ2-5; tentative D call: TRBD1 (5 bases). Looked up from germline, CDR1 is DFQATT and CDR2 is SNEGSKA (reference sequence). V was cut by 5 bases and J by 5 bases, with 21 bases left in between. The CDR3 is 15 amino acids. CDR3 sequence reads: CSAHLTSGLSETQYF. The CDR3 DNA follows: TGCAGTGCTCACCTTACATCAGGGTTATCGGAGACCCAGTACTTC.

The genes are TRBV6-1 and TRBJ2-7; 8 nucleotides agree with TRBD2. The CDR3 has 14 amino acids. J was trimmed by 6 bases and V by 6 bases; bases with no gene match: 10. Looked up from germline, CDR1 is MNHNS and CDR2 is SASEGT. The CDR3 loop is CASRVASGLFEQYF. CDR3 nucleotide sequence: TGTGCCAGCAGGGTCGCTAGCGGGCTGTTCGAGCAGTACTTC.

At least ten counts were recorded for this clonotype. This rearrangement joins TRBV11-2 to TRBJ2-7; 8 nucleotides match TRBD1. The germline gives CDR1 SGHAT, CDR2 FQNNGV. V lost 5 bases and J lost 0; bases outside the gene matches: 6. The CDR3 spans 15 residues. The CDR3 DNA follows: TGTGCCAGCAGCCAACGGACAGGGAGCTCCTACGAGCAGTACTTC. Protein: CASSQRTGSSYEQYF.

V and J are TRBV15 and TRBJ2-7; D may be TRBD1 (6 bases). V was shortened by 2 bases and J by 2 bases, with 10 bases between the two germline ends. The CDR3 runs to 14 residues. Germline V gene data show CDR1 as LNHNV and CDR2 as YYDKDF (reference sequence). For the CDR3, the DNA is TGTGCCACCAGCAGATCGTGGACAGCCTACGAGCAGTACTTC. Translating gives CATSRSWTAYEQYF.

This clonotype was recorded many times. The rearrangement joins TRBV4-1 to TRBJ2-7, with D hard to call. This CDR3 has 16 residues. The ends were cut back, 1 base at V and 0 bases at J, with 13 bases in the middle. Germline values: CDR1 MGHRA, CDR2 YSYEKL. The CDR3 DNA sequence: TGCGCCAGCAGCCAAGCCAATGACTGGAGCTCCTACGAGCAGTACTTC. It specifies CASSQANDWSSYEQYF.

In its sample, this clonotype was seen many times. The CDR3 DNA is TGCAGTGCTCCAATTCCAGGGTTAAATGAGGCTGGCTACACCTTC. It translates to CSAPIPGLNEAGYTF. V and J are TRBV20-1 and TRBJ1-2; possible D gene TRBD1, 5 bases. Trimming took off 5 bases at V and 7 bases at J, with 23 bases between the two ends. Germline V gene lookup returns CDR1 DFQATT and CDR2 SNEGSKA (reference sequence). CDR3 length: 15 residues.

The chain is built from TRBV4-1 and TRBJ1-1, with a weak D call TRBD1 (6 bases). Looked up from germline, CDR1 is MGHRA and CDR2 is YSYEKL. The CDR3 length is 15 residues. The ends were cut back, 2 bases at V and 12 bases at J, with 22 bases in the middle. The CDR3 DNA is TGCGCCAGCAGCCAACCCGGGACACCCTTCACTTTGTCTTTCTTT. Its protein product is CASSQPGTPFTLSFF.

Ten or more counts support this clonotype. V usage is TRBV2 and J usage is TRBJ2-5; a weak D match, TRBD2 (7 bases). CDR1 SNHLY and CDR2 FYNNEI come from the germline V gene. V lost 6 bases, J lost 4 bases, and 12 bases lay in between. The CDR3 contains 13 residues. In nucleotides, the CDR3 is TGTGCCAGCAGCGGCGGGGGCCCAGAGACCCAGTACTTC. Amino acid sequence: CASSGGGPETQYF.

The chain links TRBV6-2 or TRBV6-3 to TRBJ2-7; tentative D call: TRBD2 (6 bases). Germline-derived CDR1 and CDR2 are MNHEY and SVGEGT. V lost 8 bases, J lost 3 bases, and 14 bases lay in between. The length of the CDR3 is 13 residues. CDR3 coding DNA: TGTGCCAGCCATAAGGGAGGCTACTACGAGCAGTACTTC. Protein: CASHKGGYYEQYF.

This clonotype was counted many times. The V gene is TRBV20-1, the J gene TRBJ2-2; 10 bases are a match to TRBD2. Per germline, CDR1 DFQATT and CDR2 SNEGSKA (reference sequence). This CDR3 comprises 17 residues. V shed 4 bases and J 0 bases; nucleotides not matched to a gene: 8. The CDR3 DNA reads TGCAGTGCTAAGCCGGGACTAGCGAGCGCGAACACCGGGGAGCTGTTTTTT. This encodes CSAKPGLASANTGELFF.

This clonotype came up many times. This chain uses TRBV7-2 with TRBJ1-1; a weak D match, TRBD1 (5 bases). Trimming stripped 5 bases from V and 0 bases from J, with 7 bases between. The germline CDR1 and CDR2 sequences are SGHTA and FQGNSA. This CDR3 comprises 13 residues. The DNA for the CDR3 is TGTGCCAGCAGCCAGACAGTGAACACTGAAGCTTTCTTT. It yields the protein CASSQTVNTEAFF.

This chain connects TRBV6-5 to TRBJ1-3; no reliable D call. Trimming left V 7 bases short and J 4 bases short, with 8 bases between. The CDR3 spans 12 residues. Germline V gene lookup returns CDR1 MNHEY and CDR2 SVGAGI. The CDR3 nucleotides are TGTGCCAGCATTAGCCCGGGAAACACCATATATTTT. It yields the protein CASISPGNTIYF.

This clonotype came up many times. CDR3 amino acids: CSVALSRDTEAFF. The CDR3 coding sequence is TGCAGCGTTGCCCTCTCAAGGGACACTGAAGCTTTCTTT. This chain connects TRBV29-1 to TRBJ1-1; D is undetermined. The V end was cut by 4 bases, the J end by 3 bases, with 12 bases between. This CDR3 spans 13 amino acids. The germline CDR1 and CDR2 sequences are SQVTM and ANQGSEA. Filled out from reference TRBV29-1 and TRBJ1-1, the complete variable domain reads SAVISQKPSRDICQRGTSLTIQCQVDSQVTMMFWYRQQPGQSLTLIATANQGSEATYESGFVIDKFPISRPNLTFSTLTVSNMSPEDSSIYLCSVALSRDTEAFFGQGTRLTVV.

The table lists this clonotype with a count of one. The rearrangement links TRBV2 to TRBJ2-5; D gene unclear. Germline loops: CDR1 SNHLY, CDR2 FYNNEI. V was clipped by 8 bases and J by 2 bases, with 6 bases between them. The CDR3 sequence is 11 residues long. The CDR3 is CASLGQETQYF. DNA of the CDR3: TGTGCCAGCCTTGGTCAAGAGACCCAGTACTTC.

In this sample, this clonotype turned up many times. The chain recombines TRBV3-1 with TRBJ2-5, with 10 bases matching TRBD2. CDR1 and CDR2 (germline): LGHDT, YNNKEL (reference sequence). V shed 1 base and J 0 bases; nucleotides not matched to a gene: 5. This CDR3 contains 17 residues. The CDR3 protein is CASSQAGTSVYQETQYF. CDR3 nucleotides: TGTGCCAGCAGCCAAGCGGGGACTAGCGTGTACCAAGAGACCCAGTACTTC.